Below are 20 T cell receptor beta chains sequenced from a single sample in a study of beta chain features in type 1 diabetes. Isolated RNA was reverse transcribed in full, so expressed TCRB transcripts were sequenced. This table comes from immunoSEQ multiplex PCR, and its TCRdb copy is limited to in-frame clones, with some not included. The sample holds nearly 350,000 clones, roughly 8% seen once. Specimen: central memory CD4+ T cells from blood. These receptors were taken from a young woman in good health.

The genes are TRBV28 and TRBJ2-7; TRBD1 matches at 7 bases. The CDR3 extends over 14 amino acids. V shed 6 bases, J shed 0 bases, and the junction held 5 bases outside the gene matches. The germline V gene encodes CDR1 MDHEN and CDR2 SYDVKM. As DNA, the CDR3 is TGTGCCAGCAGGCGTGGACAGGACTCCTACGAGCAGTACTTC. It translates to CASRRGQDSYEQYF. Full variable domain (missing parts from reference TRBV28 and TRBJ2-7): DVKVTQSSRYLVKRTGEKVFLECVQDMDHENMFWYRQDPGLGLRLIYFSYDVKMKEKGDIPEGYSVSREKKERFSLILESASTNQTSMYLCASRRGQDSYEQYFGPGTRLTVT.

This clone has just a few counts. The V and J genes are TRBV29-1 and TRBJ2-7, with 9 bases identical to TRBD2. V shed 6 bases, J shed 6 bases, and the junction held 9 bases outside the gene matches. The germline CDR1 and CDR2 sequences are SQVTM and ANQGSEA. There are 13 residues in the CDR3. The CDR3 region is CSVEQSGRSEQYF. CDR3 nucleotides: TGCAGCGTGGAACAGAGCGGGAGGAGCGAGCAGTACTTC.

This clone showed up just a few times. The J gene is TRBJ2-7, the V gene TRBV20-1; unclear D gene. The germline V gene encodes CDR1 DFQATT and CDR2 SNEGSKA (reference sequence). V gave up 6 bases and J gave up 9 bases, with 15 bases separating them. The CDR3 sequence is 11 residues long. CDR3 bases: TGCAGTGCGGCGACCAATGGAGCGCAGTACTTC. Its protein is CSAATNGAQYF.

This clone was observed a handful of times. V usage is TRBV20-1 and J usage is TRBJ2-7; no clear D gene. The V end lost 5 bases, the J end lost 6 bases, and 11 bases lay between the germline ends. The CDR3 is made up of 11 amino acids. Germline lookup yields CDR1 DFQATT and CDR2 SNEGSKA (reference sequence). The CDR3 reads CSAVSKGEQYF. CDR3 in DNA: TGCAGTGCTGTCTCTAAGGGCGAGCAGTACTTC.

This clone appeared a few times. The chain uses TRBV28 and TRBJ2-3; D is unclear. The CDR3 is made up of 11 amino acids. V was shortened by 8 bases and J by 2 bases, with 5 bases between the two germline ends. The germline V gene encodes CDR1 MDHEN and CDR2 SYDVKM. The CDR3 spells CASGVTDTQYF. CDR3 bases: TGTGCCAGCGGGGTCACAGATACGCAGTATTTT.

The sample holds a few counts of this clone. The CDR3 spells CASRRTLAGGDTQYF. CDR3 DNA sequence: TGTGCCAGCAGGAGGACACTAGCGGGAGGAGATACGCAGTATTTT. The V gene is TRBV6-1, the J gene TRBJ2-3, with 12 bases lining up with TRBD2. This CDR3 is 15 amino acids long. CDR1 is MNHNS, CDR2 SASEGT, per germline. After removal of 6 bases from V and 5 bases from J, the junction contained 6 bases not matched to a gene.

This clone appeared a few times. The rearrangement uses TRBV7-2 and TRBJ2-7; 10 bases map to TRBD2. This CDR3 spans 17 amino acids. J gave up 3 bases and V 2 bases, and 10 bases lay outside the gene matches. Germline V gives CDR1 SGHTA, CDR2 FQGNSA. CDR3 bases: TGTGCCAGCAGCTTAAAGGCTAGCGGGAGCAGAGTCTACGAGCAGTACTTC. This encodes CASSLKASGSRVYEQYF.

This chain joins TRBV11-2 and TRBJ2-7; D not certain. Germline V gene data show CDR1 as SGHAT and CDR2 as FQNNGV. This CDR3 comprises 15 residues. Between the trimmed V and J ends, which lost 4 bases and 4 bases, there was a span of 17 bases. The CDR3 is CASSSAGLTLYEQYF. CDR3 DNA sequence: TGTGCCAGCAGCTCGGCCGGGCTAACTCTTTACGAGCAGTACTTC.

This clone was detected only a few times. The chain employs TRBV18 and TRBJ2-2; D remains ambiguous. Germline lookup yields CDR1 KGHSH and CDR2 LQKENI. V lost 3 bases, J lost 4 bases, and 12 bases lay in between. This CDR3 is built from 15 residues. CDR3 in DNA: TGTGCCAGCTCACCGGATGCCCACCCCACCGGGGAGCTGTTTTTT. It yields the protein CASSPDAHPTGELFF.

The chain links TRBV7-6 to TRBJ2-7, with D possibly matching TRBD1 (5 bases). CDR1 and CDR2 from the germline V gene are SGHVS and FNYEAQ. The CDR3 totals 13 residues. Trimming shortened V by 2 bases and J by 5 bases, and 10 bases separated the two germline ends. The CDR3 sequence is CASSLQGYDEQYF. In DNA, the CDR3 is TGTGCCAGCAGCTTACAGGGCTACGACGAGCAGTACTTC.

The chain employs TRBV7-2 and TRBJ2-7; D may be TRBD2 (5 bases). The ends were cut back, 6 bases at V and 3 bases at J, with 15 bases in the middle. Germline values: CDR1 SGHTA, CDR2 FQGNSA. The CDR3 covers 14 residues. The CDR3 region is CASRTGIGVYEQYF. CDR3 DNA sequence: TGTGCCAGCAGGACGGGGATTGGTGTCTACGAGCAGTACTTC.

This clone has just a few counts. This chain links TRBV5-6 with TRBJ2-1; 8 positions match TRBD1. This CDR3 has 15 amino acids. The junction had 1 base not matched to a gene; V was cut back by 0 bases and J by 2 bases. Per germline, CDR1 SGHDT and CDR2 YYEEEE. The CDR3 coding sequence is TGTGCCAGCAGCTTGGGGACAGGGCCCTACAATGAGCAGTTCTTC. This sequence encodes CASSLGTGPYNEQFF.

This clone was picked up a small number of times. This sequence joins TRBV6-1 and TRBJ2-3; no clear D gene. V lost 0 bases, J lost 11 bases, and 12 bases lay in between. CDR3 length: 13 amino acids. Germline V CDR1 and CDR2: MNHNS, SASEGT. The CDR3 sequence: CASSEASTVGQYF. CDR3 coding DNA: TGTGCCAGCAGTGAAGCGTCCACAGTTGGGCAGTATTTT.

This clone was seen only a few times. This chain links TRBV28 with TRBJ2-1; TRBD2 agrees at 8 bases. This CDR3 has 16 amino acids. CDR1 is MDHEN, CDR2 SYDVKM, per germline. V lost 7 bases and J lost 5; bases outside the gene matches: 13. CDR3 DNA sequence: TGTGCCAGCATTTGGAGTAGCGGGATGTCGGACAATGAGCAGTTCTTC. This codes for CASIWSSGMSDNEQFF.

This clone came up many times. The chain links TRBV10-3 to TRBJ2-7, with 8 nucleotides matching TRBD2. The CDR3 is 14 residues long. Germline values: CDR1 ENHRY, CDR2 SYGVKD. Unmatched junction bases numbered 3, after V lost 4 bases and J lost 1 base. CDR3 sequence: CAISAQRGSYEQYF. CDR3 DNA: TGTGCCATCAGTGCCCAGCGGGGGTCCTACGAGCAGTACTTC.

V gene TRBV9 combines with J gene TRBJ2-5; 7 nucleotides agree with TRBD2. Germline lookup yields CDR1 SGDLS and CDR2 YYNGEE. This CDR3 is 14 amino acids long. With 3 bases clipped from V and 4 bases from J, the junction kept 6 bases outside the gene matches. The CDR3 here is CASSEGGRLETQYF. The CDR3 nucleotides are TGTGCCAGCAGCGAGGGAGGGAGATTAGAGACCCAGTACTTC.

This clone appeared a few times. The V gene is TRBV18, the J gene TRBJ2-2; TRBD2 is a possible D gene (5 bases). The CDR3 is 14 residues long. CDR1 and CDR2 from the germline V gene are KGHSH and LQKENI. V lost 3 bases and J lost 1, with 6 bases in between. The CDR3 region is CASSPGMNTGELFF. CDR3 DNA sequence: TGTGCCAGCTCACCCGGGATGAACACCGGGGAGCTGTTTTTT.

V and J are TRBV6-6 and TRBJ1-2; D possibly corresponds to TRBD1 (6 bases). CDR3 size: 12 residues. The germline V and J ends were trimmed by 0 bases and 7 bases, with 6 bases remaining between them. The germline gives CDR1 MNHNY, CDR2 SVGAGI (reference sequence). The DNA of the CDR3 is TGTGCCAGCAGTTACTCACAGGGTGGCTACACCTTC. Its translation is CASSYSQGGYTF.

The CDR3 reads CASSLVGSPDTQYF. As DNA, the CDR3 is TGTGCCAGCAGCTTAGTTGGGAGCCCAGATACGCAGTATTTT. This rearrangement joins TRBV7-9 to TRBJ2-3, with D maybe TRBD2 (5 bases). CDR3 size: 14 residues. V shed 1 base and J shed 4 bases, with 9 bases lying between them. Looked up from germline, CDR1 is SEHNR and CDR2 is FQNEAQ (reference sequence). Looking up the rest from reference TRBV7-9 and TRBJ2-3 gives the full variable domain: DTGVSQNPRHKITKRGQNVTFRCDPISEHNRLYWYRQTLGQGPEFLTYFQNEAQLEKSRLLSDRFSAERPKGSFSTLEIQRTEQGDSAMYLCASSLVGSPDTQYFGPGTRLTVL.

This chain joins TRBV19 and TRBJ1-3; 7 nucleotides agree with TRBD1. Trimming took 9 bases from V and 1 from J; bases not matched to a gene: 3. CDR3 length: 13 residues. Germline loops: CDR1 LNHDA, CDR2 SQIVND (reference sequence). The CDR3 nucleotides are TGTGCCAGCCGACAGGGTTCTGGAAACACCATATATTTT. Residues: CASRQGSGNTIYF.